This note documents a single T cell receptor (beta chain) sequence. The antigen is unknown. From germline, CDR1 is SGHTA and CDR2 FQGTGA. The length of the CDR3 is 14 residues. Trimming left V 2 bases short and J 4 bases short, with 11 bases between. The sample is drawn from a study of T cell responses to AZD1222 COVID-19 vaccine. Study at large: Timing groups of about 4 and about 12 weeks for second doses were pooled.

Study-level findings and limits: Within unmutated variant regions lay the reported targets of nearly half of spike-specific TCRs.

Data came from immunoSEQ multiplex PCR; TCRdb stores just in-frame clones and leaves some out. The sample includes 130,000 to 150,000 clones, 85% to 95% of them seen just once. This clonotype was obtained from an adult in good health. Source: peripheral blood, taken on day 0 of AZD1222 vaccination. This chain joins TRBV7-3 and TRBJ2-5; D remains unclear. The CDR3: CASSLYGSGETQYF. In DNA, the CDR3 is TGTGCCAGCAGCTTATACGGGTCCGGAGAGACCCAGTACTTC. The variable domain in full, with the rest retrieved from reference TRBV7-3 and TRBJ2-5, is GAGVSQTPSNKVTEKGKYVELRCDPISGHTALYWYRQSLGQGPEFLIYFQGTGAADDSGLPNDRFFAVRPEGSVSTLKIQRTERGDSAVYLCASSLYGSGETQYFGPGTRLLVL.